These T cell receptor beta chains were read from a single sample in a study of Ad26.COV2.S vaccination and SARS-CoV-2 variants. Repertoires were generated with immunoSEQ multiplex PCR, while TCRdb's copy carries only in-frame clones and drops some. The table has around 370,000 clones, around 83% seen once; the top ten hold around 3.3%. This specimen consisted of peripheral blood, obtained in a trial of Ad26.COV2.S vaccine versus placebo. These TCRs come from a person between 18 and 65 years old who received the Ad26.COV2.S COVID-19 vaccine or a placebo. CDR3s include the opening cysteine and the closing phenylalanine or tryptophan. A D gene is named only where the DNA matches it firmly. Clone size is not always given. Where it is, it says once, few, many or a class for expanded clones.

NA	TRBV6-2/TRBV6-3	NA	TRBJ2-7	CASSSSGFEQYF	TGTGCCAGCAGTTCCTCAGGGTTCGAGCAGTACTTC
NA	TRBV19	NA	TRBJ1-1	CASSIDQGTEAFF	TGTGCCAGTAGTATAGATCAGGGCACTGAAGCTTTCTTT
few	TRBV27	TRBD1	TRBJ2-3	CASSLRDRGFDTQYF	TGTGCCAGCAGTTTACGGGACAGGGGCTTCGATACGCAGTATTTT
many	TRBV3-1/TRBV3-2	NA	TRBJ2-2	CASSQTAIGELFF	TGTGCCAGCAGCCAAACGGCAATCGGGGAGCTGTTTTTT
NA	TRBV24-1	NA	TRBJ2-3	CATSDRVSSTDTQYF	TGTGCCACCAGTGACAGGGTATCGAGCACAGATACGCAGTATTTT
NA	TRBV5-1	TRBD1	TRBJ2-2	CASSLAGQGYTGELFF	TGCGCCAGCAGCTTGGCGGGACAGGGGTACACCGGGGAGCTGTTTTTT
NA	TRBV9	NA	TRBJ1-2	CASSRGVGENGYTF	TGTGCCAGCTCCCGGGGGGTGGGGGAGAATGGCTACACCTTC
once	TRBV10-1	TRBD1	TRBJ2-7	CASSERQGVSEQYF	TGCGCCAGCAGTGAAAGACAGGGAGTTTCCGAGCAGTACTTC
NA	TRBV20-1	NA	TRBJ2-7	CSAKGVEQYF	TGCAGTGCTAAAGGGGTCGAGCAGTACTTC
many	TRBV12-3/TRBV12-4	NA	TRBJ1-2	CASSPTDGGGYTF	TGTGCCAGCAGCCCGACAGATGGGGGTGGCTACACCTTC
NA	TRBV7-9	TRBD1	TRBJ2-7	CASSWDRGASYEQYF	TGTGCCAGCAGCTGGGACAGAGGGGCCTCCTACGAGCAGTACTTC